Listed here is a single TCR beta chain. What antigen it recognizes has not been identified. No much larger clonotype is one base removed from it; base qualities were not supplied. The immunoSEQ Assay, a bias-controlled multiplex PCR, was used to amplify TCRbeta CDR3 regions from genomic DNA. The study's own analysis went as follows. Within the assay, amplification of reference gene primers was used to estimate how many nucleated cells each sample contained. Sequence reads were collapsed and filtered to measure the absolute abundance of every unique TCRbeta CDR3 rearrangement. For each sample, productive Simpson clonality was calculated as the square root of Simpson's diversity index across productive rearrangements. TCRdb re-hosts the immuneACCESS table, in-frame sequences only. Its copies lack some clones; in the studies checked, an unresolved V gene accounts for under half of them, and the cause for the rest is not known. That table supplies the V and J calls and clone size; D and trimming were determined from the DNA. In all, the sample holds some 70,000 clones, and 80% to 90% of those were seen once. The ten largest account for more than 1.4% of the sample.

Reading the germline V gene gives CDR1 SQVTM and CDR2 ANQGSEA. The CDR3 has 12 amino acids, counting the end cysteine and phenylalanine. Just the 36-base CDR3 DNA is kept, in frame starting at base 1. Trimming takes 6 bases from V and 2 bases from J, and the germline ends sit 10 bases apart. This record belongs to a study of blood T cell repertoires in COVID-19 (dated by TCRdb to the early 2020s). For the wider study: Samples covering the acute and convalescent phases of COVID-19 were provided by collaborators in the United States, Italy and Spain. The prospective study material was composed of cDNA or gDNA derived from T cells, B-cell-depleted T cells, or PBMCs. The repertoires were released in a freely available public database meant as a resource for research on the immune response to SARS-CoV-2. The samples were drawn from two sources: the first 160 participants of the ongoing ImmuneRACE study, and over 950 subjects contributed by 6 global collaborators. The dataset comprised deeply sampled blood TCRbeta repertoires from subjects exposed to, actively infected with, or recovered from COVID-19. Sample metadata almost always included a de-identified subject ID, COVID-19 status, age in years and sex. Where available, HLA class I and class II types were obtained from metadata supplied by the sample provider rather than from assay-based typing.

Study-level results and caveats: Clinical and demographic metadata were provided uncurated, with the amount varying by source and participant.

Each collaborating institution followed its own protocols to collect whole blood in K2EDTA tubes. Collaborator samples were shipped for TCRbeta analysis as frozen whole blood, isolated PBMCs, or DNA extracted from either sample type. The chain is assembled from TRBV29-1 and TRBJ1-2; the D gene cannot be named for sure. This TCR came from a woman aged 55-69 years with acute or convalescent COVID-19. The specimen was peripheral blood. The CDR3 protein is CSVADGNYGYTF. The DNA is TGCAGCGTCGCAGACGGGAACTATGGCTACACCTTC. The CDR3, completed at both ends by the reference TRBV29-1 and TRBJ1-2 genes, gives the full variable domain SAVISQKPSRDICQRGTSLTIQCQVDSQVTMMFWYRQQPGQSLTLIATANQGSEATYESGFVIDKFPISRPNLTFSTLTVSNMSPEDSSIYLCSVADGNYGYTFGSGTRLTVV.